These 26 T cell receptor beta chains share one sample of origin, sequenced in a study of blood T cell repertoires in COVID-19 (dated by TCRdb to 2018 to 2021). Library method: the immunoSEQ multiplex PCR assay. TCRdb retrieved this table from immuneACCESS and kept in-frame rearrangements only. Not all clones are present; in checked studies, unresolved V genes account for under half, and no reason is known for the remainder. Within this sample are more than 300,000 clones, with 65% to 90% of them counted one time only. Of the sample, about 4.2% is held by the ten largest clones. Source material: PBMCs or T cells enriched from blood (not recorded which). These receptor sequences come from a young man who had recovered from COVID-19.

The chain employs TRBV9 and TRBJ2-5; no clear D. Germline CDR1 SGDLS, CDR2 YYNGEE. This CDR3 is built from 12 residues. Deletions cut 0 bases from V and 4 bases from J, with 4 bases between. This CDR3 reads CASSVERETQYF. DNA of the CDR3: TGTGCCAGCAGCGTAGAGCGAGAGACCCAGTACTTC.

V and J are TRBV10-1 and TRBJ1-1, with TRBD1 matching 8 bases. The CDR3 length is 14 residues. The germline V gene encodes CDR1 WNHNN and CDR2 SYGVQD (reference sequence). Trimming at V came to 6 bases and at J to 3 bases, leaving 6 bases not matched to a gene. CDR3 sequence (DNA): TGCGCCAGCAGCGCCGGACAGGGTTACACTGAAGCTTTCTTT. Translation gives CASSAGQGYTEAFF.

V usage is TRBV6-6 and J usage is TRBJ1-5; D not resolved. V was pared by 0 bases and J by 3 bases, with 12 bases between. The V gene's germline CDR1 is MNHNY and CDR2 SVGAGI (reference sequence). The CDR3 contains 16 residues. This chain's CDR3 is CASSYSSAGINQPQHF. CDR3 bases: TGTGCCAGCAGTTACTCGAGTGCGGGAATCAATCAGCCCCAGCATTTT.

CDR3 DNA: TGTGCCAGCAGCTTAGAACTAGCGGGACGTGAGACCCAGTACTTC. As protein: CASSLELAGRETQYF. The gene calls are TRBV7-9 and TRBJ2-5; 10 bases map to TRBD2. Germline V gene sequence: CDR1 SEHNR, CDR2 FQNEAQ (reference sequence). CDR3 length: 15 amino acids. The trim removed 1 base at V and 5 bases at J, leaving 4 bases unmatched.

The chain couples TRBV11-2 to TRBJ2-7; tentative D call: TRBD1 (6 bases). Trimming removed 4 bases at V and 6 bases at J, with 16 bases between. In germline, CDR1 is SGHAT, CDR2 FQNNGV. The CDR3 extends over 14 amino acids. The CDR3 is CASSSYRVNSEQYF. CDR3 in DNA: TGTGCCAGCAGCTCCTACAGGGTTAACTCCGAGCAGTACTTC.

The chain joins TRBV5-1 to TRBJ2-2, with 7 positions matching TRBD2. Trimming removed 5 bases from V and 1 base from J; junction bases left unmatched: 5. CDR1 and CDR2 from the germline V gene are SGHRS and YFSETQ. The CDR3 is made up of 15 amino acids. CDR3 sequence: CASRGRVLNTGELFF. CDR3 sequence (DNA): TGCGCCAGCAGGGGGAGGGTCTTGAACACCGGGGAGCTGTTTTTT.

This rearrangement joins TRBV3-1 (or the pseudogene TRBV3-2) to TRBJ1-2; D gene uncertain. Germline CDR1 reads LGHDT; CDR2 reads YNNKEL (reference sequence). The CDR3 is 14 residues long. Trimming removed 5 bases at V and 2 bases at J, with 12 bases between. This CDR3 reads CASSSEAENYGYTF. DNA for the CDR3: TGTGCCAGCAGCTCGGAGGCAGAGAACTATGGCTACACCTTC.

The DNA for the CDR3 is TGTGCCAGCAGCCCGGCTTTTTCTCGGGGTAATTCACCCCTCCACTTT. It codes for CASSPAFSRGNSPLHF. The V and J genes are TRBV14 and TRBJ1-6; D not certain. The V and J ends lost 4 bases and 6 bases respectively, with 16 bases between them. CDR3 length equals 16 residues. Germline lookup yields CDR1 SGHDN and CDR2 FVKESK.

V gene TRBV6-5 combines with J gene TRBJ2-2; maybe TRBD2 (5 bases). The CDR3 runs 13 residues. The V and J ends lost 2 bases and 6 bases respectively, with 7 bases between them. Germline CDR1 reads MNHEY; CDR2 reads SVGAGI. The CDR3, as DNA: TGTGCCAGCAGTTACGCGGACTCCGGGGAGCTGTTTTTT. It is translated as CASSYADSGELFF.

The chain uses TRBV5-6 and TRBJ2-7; 7 nucleotides match TRBD1. The CDR3 has 14 residues. Germline V gives CDR1 SGHDT, CDR2 YYEEEE. With V trimmed by 3 bases and J by 3 bases, 6 bases remained unmatched. CDR3 loop: CASSSGTDNYEQYF. The CDR3, as DNA: TGTGCCAGCAGCTCCGGGACAGATAACTACGAGCAGTACTTC. The full variable domain, its missing parts supplied by reference TRBV5-6 and TRBJ2-7, is DAGVTQSPTHLIKTRGQQVTLRCSPKSGHDTVSWYQQALGQGPQFIFQYYEEEERQRGNFPDRFSGHQFPNYSSELNVNALLLGDSALYLCASSSGTDNYEQYFGPGTRLTVT.

This chain joins TRBV10-3 and TRBJ2-3; D is perhaps TRBD2 (5 bases). Between the trimmed V and J ends, which lost 0 bases and 2 bases, there was a span of 9 bases. Germline loops: CDR1 ENHRY, CDR2 SYGVKD. This CDR3 is built from 15 residues. The CDR3 loop is CAISESEEPTDTQYF. The CDR3 coding sequence is TGTGCCATCAGTGAGTCGGAGGAACCCACAGATACGCAGTATTTT.

The chain employs TRBV19 and TRBJ1-1; TRBD1 is a possible D gene (5 bases). Trimming stripped 8 bases from V and 1 base from J, with 17 bases between. This CDR3 is built from 15 residues. Per germline, CDR1 LNHDA and CDR2 SQIVND (reference sequence). Here the CDR3 DNA reads TGTGCCAGTGCGGGGCTTGGGAGGGGGAACACTGAAGCTTTCTTT. Translating it yields CASAGLGRGNTEAFF.

A note on this clone: Other DNA sequences in this sample translate to the same CDR3. The genes are TRBV5-6 and TRBJ2-7, with a weak D call TRBD1 (5 bases). The CDR3 length is 13 residues. From germline, CDR1 is SGHDT and CDR2 YYEEEE. Trimming pared 1 base from V and 3 bases from J, leaving 8 bases between. The CDR3 is CASSLTGGYEQYF. CDR3 nucleotide sequence: TGTGCCAGCAGCTTGACAGGTGGCTACGAGCAGTACTTC.

The V call is TRBV18, the J call TRBJ2-5; TRBD1 agrees at 7 bases. V dropped 4 bases and J dropped 4; count of bases not matched to a gene: 9. Per the germline V gene, CDR1 is KGHSH and CDR2 is LQKENI. The CDR3 is made up of 15 amino acids. The CDR3 bases are TGTGCCAGCTCACTGGGACAGACCCTAGGAGAGACCCAGTACTTC. As protein: CASSLGQTLGETQYF.

This clone was counted a single time. This sequence joins TRBV6-5 and TRBJ1-2; TRBD1 is a possible D gene (5 bases). This CDR3 contains 15 residues. V was pared by 2 bases and J by 4 bases, with 14 bases between. Per the germline V gene, CDR1 is MNHEY and CDR2 is SVGAGI. The CDR3 nucleotides are TGTGCCAGCAGTTACGGTGGGGGGTTTGGCTATGGCTACACCTTC. Translating it yields CASSYGGGFGYGYTF.

Comment on this clone: Other DNA sequences within the sample encode an identical CDR3. The chain uses TRBV11-2 and TRBJ2-5; 8 bases match TRBD2. The V gene end was trimmed by 3 bases and the J gene end by 0 bases; junction bases not matched to a gene: 3. Per germline, CDR1 SGHAT and CDR2 FQNNGV. The CDR3 is 15 residues long. This CDR3 is CASSFRGGNQETQYF. CDR3 coding DNA: TGTGCCAGCAGCTTTCGGGGGGGAAACCAAGAGACCCAGTACTTC. The entire variable domain, with the rest obtained from reference TRBV11-2 and TRBJ2-5, is as follows: EAGVAQSPRYKIIEKRQSVAFWCNPISGHATLYWYQQILGQGPKLLIQFQNNGVVDDSQLPKDRFSAERLKGVDSTLKIQPAKLEDSAVYLCASSFRGGNQETQYFGPGTRLLVL.

This clone was counted between two and nine times. The chain is built from TRBV18 and TRBJ1-2; D call uncertain. This CDR3 comprises 13 residues. Germline V CDR1 and CDR2: KGHSH, LQKENI. V lost 3 bases and J 4 bases, leaving 9 bases between the germline ends. The CDR3 protein is CASSPGHSYGYTF. CDR3 in DNA: TGTGCCAGCTCACCTGGGCACAGCTATGGCTACACCTTC.

The chain couples TRBV3-1 (or the pseudogene TRBV3-2) to TRBJ2-7, with TRBD1 as a possible D gene (6 bases). Germline V gene sequence: CDR1 LGHDT, CDR2 YNNKEL (reference sequence). The CDR3 is 14 residues long. Trimming stripped 4 bases from V and 5 bases from J, with 15 bases between. The CDR3 reads CASSLQGYRDEQYF. In DNA, the CDR3 is TGTGCCAGCAGCCTACAGGGTTATCGGGACGAGCAGTACTTC.

The chain joins TRBV7-2 to TRBJ1-1; 10 bases map to TRBD1. The ends lost 4 bases at V and 0 bases at J; junction bases unmatched: 8. The length of the CDR3 is 17 residues. Germline V gives CDR1 SGHTA, CDR2 FQGNSA. CDR3 region: CASSSPGQGLMNTEAFF. The CDR3 nucleotides read TGTGCCAGCAGCTCGCCGGGACAGGGGTTAATGAACACTGAAGCTTTCTTT.

The gene calls are TRBV30 and TRBJ2-7; TRBD2 agrees at 8 bases. V dropped 2 bases and J dropped 7; count of bases not matched to a gene: 10. The germline V gene encodes CDR1 GTSNPN and CDR2 SVGIG (reference sequence). The CDR3 spans 14 residues. CDR3 protein: CAWSRGGGNEEQYF. The CDR3 nucleotides are TGTGCCTGGAGTAGGGGCGGGGGGAATGAGGAGCAGTACTTC.

This chain links TRBV19 with TRBJ1-6; 9 nucleotides agree with TRBD1. V trimming: 3 bases; J trimming: 6 bases; junction bases outside the gene matches: 3. The length of the CDR3 is 15 residues. Germline V gives CDR1 LNHDA, CDR2 SQIVND (reference sequence). CDR3 bases: TGTGCCAGTAGTATCCGGACAGGGGTTAATTCACCCCTCCACTTT. As protein: CASSIRTGVNSPLHF.

In its sample, this clone was seen a few times. Other DNA sequences in this sample translate to the same CDR3. The chain combines TRBV7-2 with TRBJ2-3; D is undetermined. The CDR3 sequence is 11 residues long. V shed 5 bases and J shed 2 bases, with 2 bases lying between them. Germline V gene data show CDR1 as SGHTA and CDR2 as FQGNSA. CDR3 in amino acids: CASSLTDTQYF. CDR3 nucleotide sequence: TGTGCCAGCAGCCTCACAGATACGCAGTATTTT.

The gene calls are TRBV7-6 and TRBJ1-6; TRBD1 might be the D (5 bases). With 3 bases removed from V and 2 bases from J, the gap between germline ends came to 17 bases. Germline values: CDR1 SGHVS, CDR2 FNYEAQ. The CDR3 has 18 amino acids. CDR3 region: CASSFRVSTMTYNSPLHF. In DNA, the CDR3 is TGTGCCAGCAGCTTCAGGGTCTCCACCATGACCTATAATTCACCCCTCCACTTT.

This sequence joins TRBV19 and TRBJ1-4; a weak D match, TRBD1 (5 bases). Germline assignment: CDR1 LNHDA and CDR2 SQIVND (reference sequence). V was shortened by 7 bases and J by 5 bases, with 14 bases between the two germline ends. The CDR3 consists of 14 residues. The CDR3 reads CASTDRNINEKLFF. CDR3 nucleotide sequence: TGTGCCAGTACTGACAGAAACATAAATGAAAAACTGTTTTTT.

This rearrangement joins TRBV6-5 to TRBJ2-2; unclear D gene. V lost 7 bases and J 6 bases, leaving 6 bases between the germline ends. Germline lookup yields CDR1 MNHEY and CDR2 SVGAGI. CDR3 length: 11 amino acids. CDR3 sequence: CASTTPGELFF. CDR3 nucleotides: TGTGCCAGCACCACTCCCGGGGAGCTGTTTTTT.

This clone was recorded only once. Being one base from a much bigger clone, this may be a read error. The V and J genes are TRBV27 and TRBJ2-7; tentatively, D is TRBD1 (5 bases). Trimming cost V 6 bases and J 0 bases, with 9 bases left between them. The CDR3 has 13 residues. Looked up from germline, CDR1 is MNHEY and CDR2 is SMNVEV (reference sequence). In nucleotides, the CDR3 is TGTGCCAGCAGCCGTGACAGCTCCTACGAGCAGTACTTC. Residues: CASSRDSSYEQYF.